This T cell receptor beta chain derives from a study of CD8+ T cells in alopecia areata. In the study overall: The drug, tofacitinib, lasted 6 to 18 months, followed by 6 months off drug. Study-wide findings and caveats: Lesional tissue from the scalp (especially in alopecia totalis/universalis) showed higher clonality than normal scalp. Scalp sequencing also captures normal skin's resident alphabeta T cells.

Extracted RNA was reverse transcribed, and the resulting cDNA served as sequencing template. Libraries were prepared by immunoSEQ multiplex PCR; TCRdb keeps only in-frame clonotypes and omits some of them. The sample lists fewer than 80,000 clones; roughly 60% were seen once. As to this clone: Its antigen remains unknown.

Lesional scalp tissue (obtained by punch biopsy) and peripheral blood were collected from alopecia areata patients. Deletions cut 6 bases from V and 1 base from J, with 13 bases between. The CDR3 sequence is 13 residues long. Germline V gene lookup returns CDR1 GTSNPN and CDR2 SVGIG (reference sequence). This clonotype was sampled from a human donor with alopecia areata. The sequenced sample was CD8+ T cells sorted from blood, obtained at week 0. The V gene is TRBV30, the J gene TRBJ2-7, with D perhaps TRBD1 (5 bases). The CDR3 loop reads CACQGASSYEQYF. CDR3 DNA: TGTGCCTGCCAAGGGGCCAGTTCCTACGAGCAGTACTTC.